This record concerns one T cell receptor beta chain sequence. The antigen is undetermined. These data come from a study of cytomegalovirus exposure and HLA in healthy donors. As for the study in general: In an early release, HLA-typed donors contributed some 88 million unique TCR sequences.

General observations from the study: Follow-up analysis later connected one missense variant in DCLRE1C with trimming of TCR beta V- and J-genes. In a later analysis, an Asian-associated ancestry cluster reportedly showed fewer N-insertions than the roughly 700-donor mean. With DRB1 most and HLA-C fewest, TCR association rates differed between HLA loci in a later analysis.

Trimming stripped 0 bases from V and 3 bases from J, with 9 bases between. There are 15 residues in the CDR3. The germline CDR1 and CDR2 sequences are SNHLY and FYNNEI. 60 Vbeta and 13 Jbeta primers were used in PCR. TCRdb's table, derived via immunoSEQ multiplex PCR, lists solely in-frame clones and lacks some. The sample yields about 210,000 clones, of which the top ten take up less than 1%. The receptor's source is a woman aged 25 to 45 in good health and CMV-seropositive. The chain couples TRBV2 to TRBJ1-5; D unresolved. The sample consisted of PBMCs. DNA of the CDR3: TGTGCCAGCAGTGAAGCTTGGAGGAACAATCAGCCCCAGCATTTT. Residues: CASSEAWRNNQPQHF.